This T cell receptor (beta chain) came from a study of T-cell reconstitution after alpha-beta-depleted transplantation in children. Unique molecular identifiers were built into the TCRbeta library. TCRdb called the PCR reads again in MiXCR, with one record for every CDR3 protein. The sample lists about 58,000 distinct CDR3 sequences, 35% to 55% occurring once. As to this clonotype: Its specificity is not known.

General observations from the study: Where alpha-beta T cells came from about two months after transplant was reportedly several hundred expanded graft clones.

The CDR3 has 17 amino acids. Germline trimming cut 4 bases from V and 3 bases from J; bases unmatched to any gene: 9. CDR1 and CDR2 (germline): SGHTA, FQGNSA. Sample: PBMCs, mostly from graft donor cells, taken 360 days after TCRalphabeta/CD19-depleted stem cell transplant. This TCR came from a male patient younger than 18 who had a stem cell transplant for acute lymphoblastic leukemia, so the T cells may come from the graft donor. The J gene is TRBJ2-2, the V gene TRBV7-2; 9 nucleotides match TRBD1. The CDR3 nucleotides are TGTGCCAGCAGCTCTTTCCCGGGACAGGGACACACCGGGGAGCTGTTTTTT. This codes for CASSSFPGQGHTGELFF.